This TCR beta chain was retrieved from a study of regulatory T cells in long-lasting Graves disease. This clonotype appeared many times. Both iRepertoire HTBI primers and Arm-PCR of CDR3 regions were used to build the TCR beta libraries. TCRdb called the multiplex PCR reads again in MiXCR, with one record for every CDR3 protein. The repertoire holds about 440,000 distinct CDR3 sequences, with about 15% as singletons. The time point: newly diagnosed GD, antithyroid drugs for less than 3 months. PBMC-derived RNA was used for the TCR library. Doctors identified Graves' disease using the American Thyroid Association guidelines. The CDR3 consists of 15 residues. Per germline, CDR1 DFQATT and CDR2 SNEGSKA (reference sequence). After removal of 6 bases from V and 3 bases from J, the junction contained 8 bases not matched to a gene. These data also featured in a second study, about T cells in Graves' hyperthyroidism and ophthalmopathy.

The sample in question was peripheral blood mononuclear cells (PBMCs), obtained at new diagnosis, from a patient treated with antithyroid drugs. The clonotype was recovered from a woman in her twenties or thirties with Graves disease. This chain joins TRBV20-1 and TRBJ2-1, with 10 nucleotides matching TRBD2. The CDR3 DNA follows: TGCAGTGCAGCCGCTAGCGGGAGAAACTACAATGAGCAGTTCTTC. This sequence encodes CSAAASGRNYNEQFF.